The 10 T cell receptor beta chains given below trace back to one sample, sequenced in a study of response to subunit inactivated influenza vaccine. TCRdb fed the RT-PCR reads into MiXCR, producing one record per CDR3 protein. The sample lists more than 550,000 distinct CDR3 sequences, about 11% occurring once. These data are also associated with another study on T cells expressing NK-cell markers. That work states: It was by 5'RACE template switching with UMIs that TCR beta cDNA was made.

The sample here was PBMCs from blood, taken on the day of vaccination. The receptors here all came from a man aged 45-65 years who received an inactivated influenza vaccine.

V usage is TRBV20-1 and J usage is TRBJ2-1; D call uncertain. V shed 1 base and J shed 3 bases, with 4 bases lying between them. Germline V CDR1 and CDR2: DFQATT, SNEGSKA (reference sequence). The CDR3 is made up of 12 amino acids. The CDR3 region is CSARAGYNEQFF. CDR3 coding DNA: TGCAGTGCTAGAGCAGGCTACAATGAGCAGTTCTTC.

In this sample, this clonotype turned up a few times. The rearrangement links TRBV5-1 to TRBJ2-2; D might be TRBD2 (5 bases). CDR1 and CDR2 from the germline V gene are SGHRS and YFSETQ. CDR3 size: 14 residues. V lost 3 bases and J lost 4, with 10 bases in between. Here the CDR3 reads CASSSTTSTGELFF. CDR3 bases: TGCGCCAGCAGCTCGACTACCAGCACCGGGGAGCTGTTTTTT.

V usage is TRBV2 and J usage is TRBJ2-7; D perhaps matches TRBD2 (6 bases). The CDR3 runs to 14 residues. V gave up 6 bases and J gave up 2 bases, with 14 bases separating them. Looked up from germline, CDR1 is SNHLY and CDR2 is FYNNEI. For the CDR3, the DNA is TGTGCCAGCAGGGCCGGGACTTTCACCTACGAGCAGTACTTC. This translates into CASRAGTFTYEQYF.

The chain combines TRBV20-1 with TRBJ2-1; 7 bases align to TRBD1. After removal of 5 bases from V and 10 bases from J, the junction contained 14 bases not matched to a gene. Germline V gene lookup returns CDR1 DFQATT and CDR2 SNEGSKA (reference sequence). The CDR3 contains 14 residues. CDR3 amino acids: CSAYDRVGLREQFF. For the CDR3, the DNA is TGCAGTGCTTACGACAGGGTCGGCCTTCGGGAGCAGTTCTTC.

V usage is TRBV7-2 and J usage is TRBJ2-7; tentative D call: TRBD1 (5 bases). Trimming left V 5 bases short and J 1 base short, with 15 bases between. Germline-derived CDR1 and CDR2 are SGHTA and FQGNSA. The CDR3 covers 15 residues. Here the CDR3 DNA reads TGTGCCAGCAGCCGCACAGGTATTGGTTCCTACGAGCAGTACTTC. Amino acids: CASSRTGIGSYEQYF. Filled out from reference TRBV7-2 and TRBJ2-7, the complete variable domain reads GAGVSQSPSNKVTEKGKDVELRCDPISGHTALYWYRQSLGQGLEFLIYFQGNSAPDKSGLPSDRFSAERTGGSVSTLTIQRTQQEDSAVYLCASSRTGIGSYEQYFGPGTRLTVT.

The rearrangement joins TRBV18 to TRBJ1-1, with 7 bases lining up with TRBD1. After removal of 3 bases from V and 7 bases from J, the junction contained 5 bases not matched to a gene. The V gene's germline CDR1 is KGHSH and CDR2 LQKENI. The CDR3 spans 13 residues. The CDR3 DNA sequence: TGTGCCAGCTCACCTTCGGGACAGCGTGAAGCTTTCTTT. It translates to CASSPSGQREAFF. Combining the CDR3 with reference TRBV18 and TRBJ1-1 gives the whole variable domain NAGVMQNPRHLVRRRGQEARLRCSPMKGHSHVYWYRQLPEEGLKFMVYLQKENIIDESGMPKERFSAEFPKEGPSILRIQQVVRGDSAAYFCASSPSGQREAFFGQGTRLTVV.

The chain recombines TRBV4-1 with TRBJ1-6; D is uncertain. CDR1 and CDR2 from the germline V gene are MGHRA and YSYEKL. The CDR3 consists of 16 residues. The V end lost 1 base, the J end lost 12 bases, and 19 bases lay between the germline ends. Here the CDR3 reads CASSQGRALVKLPLHF. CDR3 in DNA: TGCGCCAGCAGCCAAGGGAGAGCCCTAGTGAAGTTACCCCTCCACTTT.

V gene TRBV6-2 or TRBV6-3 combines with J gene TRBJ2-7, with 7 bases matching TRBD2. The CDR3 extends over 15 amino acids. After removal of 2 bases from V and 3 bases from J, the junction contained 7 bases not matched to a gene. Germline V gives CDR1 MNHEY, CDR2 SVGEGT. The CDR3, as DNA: TGTGCCAGCAGTTACGGGACTATCCACTTCTACGAGCAGTACTTC. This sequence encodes CASSYGTIHFYEQYF.

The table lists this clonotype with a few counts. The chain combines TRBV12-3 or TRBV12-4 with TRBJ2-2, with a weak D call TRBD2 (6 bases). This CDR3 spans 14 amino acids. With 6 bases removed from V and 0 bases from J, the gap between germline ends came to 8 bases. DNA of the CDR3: TGTGCCAGCAGCTGGACTACGAACACCGGGGAGCTGTTTTTT. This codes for CASSWTTNTGELFF.

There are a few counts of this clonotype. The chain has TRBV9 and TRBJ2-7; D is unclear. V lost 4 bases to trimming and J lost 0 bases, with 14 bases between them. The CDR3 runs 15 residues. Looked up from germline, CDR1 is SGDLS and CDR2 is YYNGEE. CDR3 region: CASSPLDVNSYEQYF. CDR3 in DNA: TGTGCCAGCAGCCCATTGGACGTGAACTCCTACGAGCAGTACTTC.